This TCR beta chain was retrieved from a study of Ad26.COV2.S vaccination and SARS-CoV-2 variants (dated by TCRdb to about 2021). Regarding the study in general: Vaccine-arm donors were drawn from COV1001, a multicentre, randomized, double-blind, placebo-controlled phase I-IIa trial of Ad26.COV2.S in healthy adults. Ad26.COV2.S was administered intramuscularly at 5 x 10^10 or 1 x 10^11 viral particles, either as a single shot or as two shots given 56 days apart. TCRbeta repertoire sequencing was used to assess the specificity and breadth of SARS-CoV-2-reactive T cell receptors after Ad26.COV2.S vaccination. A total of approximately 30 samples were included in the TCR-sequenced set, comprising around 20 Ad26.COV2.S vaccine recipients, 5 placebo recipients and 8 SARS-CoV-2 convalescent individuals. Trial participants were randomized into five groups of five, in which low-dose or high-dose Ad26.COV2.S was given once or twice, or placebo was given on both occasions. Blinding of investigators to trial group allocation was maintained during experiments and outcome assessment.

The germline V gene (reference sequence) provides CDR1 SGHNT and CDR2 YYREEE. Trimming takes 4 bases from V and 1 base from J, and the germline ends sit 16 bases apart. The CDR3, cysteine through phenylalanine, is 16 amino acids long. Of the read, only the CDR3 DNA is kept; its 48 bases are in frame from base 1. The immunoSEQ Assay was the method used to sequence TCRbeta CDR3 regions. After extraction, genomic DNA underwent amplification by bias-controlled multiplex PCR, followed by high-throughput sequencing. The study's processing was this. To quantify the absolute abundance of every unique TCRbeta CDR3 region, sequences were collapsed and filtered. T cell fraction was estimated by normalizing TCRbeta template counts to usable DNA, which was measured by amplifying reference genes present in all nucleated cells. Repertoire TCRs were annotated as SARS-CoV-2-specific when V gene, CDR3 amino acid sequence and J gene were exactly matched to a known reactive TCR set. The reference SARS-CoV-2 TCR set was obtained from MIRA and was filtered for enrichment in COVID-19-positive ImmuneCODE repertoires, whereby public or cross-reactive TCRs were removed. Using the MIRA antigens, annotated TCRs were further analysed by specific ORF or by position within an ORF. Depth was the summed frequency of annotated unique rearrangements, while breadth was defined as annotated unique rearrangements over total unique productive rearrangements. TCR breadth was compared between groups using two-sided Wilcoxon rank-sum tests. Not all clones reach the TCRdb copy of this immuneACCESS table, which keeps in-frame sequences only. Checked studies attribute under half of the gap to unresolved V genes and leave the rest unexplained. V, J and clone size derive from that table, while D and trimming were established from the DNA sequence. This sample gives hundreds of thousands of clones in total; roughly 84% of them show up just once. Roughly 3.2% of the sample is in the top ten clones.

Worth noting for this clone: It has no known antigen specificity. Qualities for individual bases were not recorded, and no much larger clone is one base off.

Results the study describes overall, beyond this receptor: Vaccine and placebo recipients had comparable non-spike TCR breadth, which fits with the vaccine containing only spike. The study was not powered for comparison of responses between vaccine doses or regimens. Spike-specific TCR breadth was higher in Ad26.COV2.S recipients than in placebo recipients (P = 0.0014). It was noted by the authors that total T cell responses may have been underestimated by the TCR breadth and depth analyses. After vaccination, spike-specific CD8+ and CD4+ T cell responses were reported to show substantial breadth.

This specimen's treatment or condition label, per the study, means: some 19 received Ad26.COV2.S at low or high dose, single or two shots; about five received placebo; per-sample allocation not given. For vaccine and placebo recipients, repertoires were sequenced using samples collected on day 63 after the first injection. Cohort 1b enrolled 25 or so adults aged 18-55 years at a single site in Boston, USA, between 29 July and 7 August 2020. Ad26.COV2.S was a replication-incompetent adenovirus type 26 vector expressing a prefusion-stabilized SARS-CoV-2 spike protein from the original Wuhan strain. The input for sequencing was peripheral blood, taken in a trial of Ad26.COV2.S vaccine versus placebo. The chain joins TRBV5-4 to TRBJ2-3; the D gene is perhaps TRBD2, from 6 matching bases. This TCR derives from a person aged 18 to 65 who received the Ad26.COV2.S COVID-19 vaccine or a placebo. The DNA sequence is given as TGTGCCAGCAGCCCGGCGCGGGGAATTGGCACAGATACGCAGTATTTT. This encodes CASSPARGIGTDTQYF.